This T cell receptor beta chain appears in the sequencing data of a study of T cell repertoires in cytomegalovirus infection. Study summary: From public TCR beta signatures came an indication of both CMV infection and matching HLA type.

Study results and limitations: Across the ex vivo response, the dominant clonotypes were HLA-C-restricted CMV-specific TCR beta clonotypes. Summed frequency of public TCR beta families distinguished CMV carriers with the relevant HLA.

This clonotype was observed at least ten times. Antigen specificity is unknown. TCRdb independently ran MiXCR on the reads; one entry per CDR3 protein. The sample has around 100,000 distinct CDR3 sequences, around 10% seen once. There are 15 residues in the CDR3. Per germline, CDR1 MNHNS and CDR2 SASEGT. The ends lost 8 bases at V and 9 bases at J; junction bases unmatched: 14. The sequence came from a human donor in good health (CMV status not recorded). Some clones in this sample may be carry-over from other donors' samples. The sequenced material came from PBMCs, sequenced either directly or after in vitro stimulation (not recorded which). The chain combines TRBV6-1 with TRBJ2-1, with TRBD2 matching over 9 bases. Written as DNA, the CDR3 is TGTGCCAGCGCCAGGGGGGCTAGCGGGATTAGTGAGCAGTTCTTC. Translation gives CASARGASGISEQFF.